This entry describes one T cell receptor (beta chain). Sequenced by immunoSEQ multiplex PCR; TCRdb stores in-frame clones only, minus some. The data contain around 76,000 clones, 80% to 95% of them singletons. This sample was included in a study of technical replicates of blood from four donors. The J segment lost 0 bases and the V segment lost 5 bases, leaving 7 bases of the junction unmatched. CDR3 length equals 15 residues. CDR1 KGHSH and CDR2 LQKENI come from the germline V gene. The chain employs TRBV18 and TRBJ2-7, with 7 bases lining up with TRBD2. The source material was T cells isolated from PBMCs. This receptor was taken from a human donor in good health. CDR3 loop: CASSYSGTDSYEQYF. Written as DNA, the CDR3 is TGTGCCAGCTCATACAGCGGGACGGACTCCTACGAGCAGTACTTC.